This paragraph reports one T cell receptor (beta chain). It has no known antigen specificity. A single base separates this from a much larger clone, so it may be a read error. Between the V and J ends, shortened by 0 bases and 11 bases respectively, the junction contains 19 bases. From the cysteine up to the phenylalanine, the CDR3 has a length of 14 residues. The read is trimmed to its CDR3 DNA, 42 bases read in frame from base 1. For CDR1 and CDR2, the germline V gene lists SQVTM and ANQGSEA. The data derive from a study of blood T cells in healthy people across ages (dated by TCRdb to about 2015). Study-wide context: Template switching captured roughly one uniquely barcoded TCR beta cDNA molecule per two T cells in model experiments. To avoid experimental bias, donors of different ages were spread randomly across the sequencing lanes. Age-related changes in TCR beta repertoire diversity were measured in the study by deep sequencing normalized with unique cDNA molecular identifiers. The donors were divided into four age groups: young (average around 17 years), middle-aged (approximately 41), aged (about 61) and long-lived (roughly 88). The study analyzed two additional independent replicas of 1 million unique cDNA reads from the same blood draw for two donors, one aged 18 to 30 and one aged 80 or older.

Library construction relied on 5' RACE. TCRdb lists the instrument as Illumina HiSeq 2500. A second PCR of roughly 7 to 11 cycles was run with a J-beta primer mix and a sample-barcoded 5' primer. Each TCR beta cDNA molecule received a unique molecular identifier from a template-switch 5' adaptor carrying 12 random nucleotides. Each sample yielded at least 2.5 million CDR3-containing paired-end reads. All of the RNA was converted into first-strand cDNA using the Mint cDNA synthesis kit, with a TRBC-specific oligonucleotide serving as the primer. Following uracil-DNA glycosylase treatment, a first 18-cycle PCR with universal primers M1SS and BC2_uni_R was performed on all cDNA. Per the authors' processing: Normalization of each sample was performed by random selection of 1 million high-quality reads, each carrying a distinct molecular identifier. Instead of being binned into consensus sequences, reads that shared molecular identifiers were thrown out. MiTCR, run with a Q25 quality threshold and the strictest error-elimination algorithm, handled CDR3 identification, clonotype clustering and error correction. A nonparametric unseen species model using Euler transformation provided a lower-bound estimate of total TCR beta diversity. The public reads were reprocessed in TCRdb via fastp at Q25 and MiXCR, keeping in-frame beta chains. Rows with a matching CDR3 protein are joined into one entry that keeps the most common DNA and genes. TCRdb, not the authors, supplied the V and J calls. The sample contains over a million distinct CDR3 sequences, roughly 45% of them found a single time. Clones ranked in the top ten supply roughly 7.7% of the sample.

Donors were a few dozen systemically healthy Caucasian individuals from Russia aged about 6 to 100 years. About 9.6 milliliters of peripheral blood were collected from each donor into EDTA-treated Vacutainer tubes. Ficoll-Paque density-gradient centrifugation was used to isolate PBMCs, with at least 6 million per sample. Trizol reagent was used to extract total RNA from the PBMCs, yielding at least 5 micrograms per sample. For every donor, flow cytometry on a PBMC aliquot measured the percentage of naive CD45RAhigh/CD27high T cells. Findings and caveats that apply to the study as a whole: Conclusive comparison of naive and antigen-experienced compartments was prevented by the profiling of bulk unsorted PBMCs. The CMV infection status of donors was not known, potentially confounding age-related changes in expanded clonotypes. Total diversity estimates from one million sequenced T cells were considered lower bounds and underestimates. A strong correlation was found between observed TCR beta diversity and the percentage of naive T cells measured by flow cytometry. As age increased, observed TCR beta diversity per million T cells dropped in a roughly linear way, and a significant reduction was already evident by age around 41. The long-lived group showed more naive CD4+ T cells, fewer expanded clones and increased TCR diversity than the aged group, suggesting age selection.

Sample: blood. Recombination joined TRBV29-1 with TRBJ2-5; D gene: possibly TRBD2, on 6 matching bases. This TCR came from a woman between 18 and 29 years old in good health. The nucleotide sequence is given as TGCAGCGTTGAAGAGGCCGGACTTGTCCGGGAGCAGTACTTC. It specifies CSVEEAGLVREQYF. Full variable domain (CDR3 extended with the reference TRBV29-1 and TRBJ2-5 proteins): SAVISQKPSRDICQRGTSLTIQCQVDSQVTMMFWYRQQPGQSLTLIATANQGSEATYESGFVIDKFPISRPNLTFSTLTVSNMSPEDSSIYLCSVEEAGLVREQYFGPGTRLLVL.